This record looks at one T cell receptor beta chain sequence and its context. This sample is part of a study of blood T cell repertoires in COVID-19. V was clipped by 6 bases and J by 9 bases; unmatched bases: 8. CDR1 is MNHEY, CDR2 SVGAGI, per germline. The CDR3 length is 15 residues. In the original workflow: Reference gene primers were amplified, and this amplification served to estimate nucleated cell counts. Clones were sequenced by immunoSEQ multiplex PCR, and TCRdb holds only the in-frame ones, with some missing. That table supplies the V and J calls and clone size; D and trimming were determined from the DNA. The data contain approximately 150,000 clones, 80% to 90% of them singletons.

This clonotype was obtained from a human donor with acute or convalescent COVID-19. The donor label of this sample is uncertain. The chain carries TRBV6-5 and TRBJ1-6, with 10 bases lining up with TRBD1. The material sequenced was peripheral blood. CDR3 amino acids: CASSPQTGGFSPLHF. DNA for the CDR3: TGTGCCAGCAGCCCACAGACAGGGGGCTTTTCACCCCTCCACTTT.